One sample yielded the 14 T cell receptor beta chains listed below, sequenced in a study of OX40 agonist ivuxolimab in advanced cancers. The receptor library was made with the immunoSEQ multiplex PCR assay. The immuneACCESS repertoire file appears here via TCRdb, limited to in-frame rearrangements. These files lack a portion of the clones; in checked studies, under half of the deficit traces to unresolved V genes, and the cause of the others is not known. This sample lists about 120,000 clones; 93% were detected once. The ten largest clones take up 0.15% to 0.16% of the sample. The material was CD4+ or CD8+ T cells sorted from blood, obtained in a trial of the OX40 agonist ivuxolimab. Every receptor here comes from an adult with an advanced solid tumor such as melanoma, head and neck, liver or kidney cancer.

The V call is TRBV5-1, the J call TRBJ2-3; 7 bases align to TRBD2. The CDR3 is 15 residues long. J lost 7 bases, V lost 6 bases, and 14 bases had no gene match. Germline V gene sequence: CDR1 SGHRS, CDR2 YFSETQ. The CDR3 protein is CASTREAGGGYTQYF. As DNA, the CDR3 is TGCGCCAGCACCCGGGAGGCCGGGGGAGGTTATACGCAGTATTTT.

This chain uses TRBV6-1 with TRBJ2-3; 11 positions match TRBD2. V was pared by 11 bases and J by 0 bases, with 1 base of the junction left unmatched. The CDR3 has 13 amino acids. The germline V gene encodes CDR1 MNHNS and CDR2 SASEGT. CDR3 bases: TGTGCCGGGACTAGCGGAAGCACAGATACGCAGTATTTT. Amino acid sequence: CAGTSGSTDTQYF.

On this clone: The sample carries other DNA sequences with the same CDR3. The J gene is TRBJ1-2, the V gene TRBV7-2; D is possibly TRBD1 (6 bases). Germline values: CDR1 SGHTA, CDR2 FQGNSA. V was pared by 3 bases and J by 2 bases, with 10 bases between. The CDR3 length is 14 residues. The chain's CDR3 is CASSLGQGNYGYTF. DNA of the CDR3: TGTGCCAGCAGCTTGGGCCAGGGGAACTATGGCTACACCTTC. The whole variable domain, filled in from reference TRBV7-2 and TRBJ1-2, reads GAGVSQSPSNKVTEKGKDVELRCDPISGHTALYWYRQSLGQGLEFLIYFQGNSAPDKSGLPSDRFSAERTGGSVSTLTIQRTQQEDSAVYLCASSLGQGNYGYTFGSGTRLTVV.

J is TRBJ2-3 and V is TRBV5-8; TRBD1 is a possible D gene (5 bases). CDR1 and CDR2 (germline): SGHTS, YDEGEE. This CDR3 has 15 residues. V dropped 1 base and J dropped 0 bases, with 9 bases sitting between them. Written as DNA, the CDR3 is TGTGCCAGCAGCTTGCCAGGGTCTAGCACAGATACGCAGTATTTT. It is translated as CASSLPGSSTDTQYF.

V is TRBV7-9 and J is TRBJ2-7; 9 positions agree with TRBD2. The germline V gene encodes CDR1 SEHNR and CDR2 FQNEAQ (reference sequence). The junction had 16 bases not matched to a gene; V was cut back by 6 bases and J by 4 bases. CDR3 length equals 17 residues. The DNA of the CDR3 is TGTGCCAGCAGTTCAGTGGGGTCAGCGGGAGGCGGGTACGAGCAGTACTTC. It yields the protein CASSSVGSAGGGYEQYF. Variable domain in full (rest from reference TRBV7-9 and TRBJ2-7): DTGVSQNPRHKITKRGQNVTFRCDPISEHNRLYWYRQTLGQGPEFLTYFQNEAQLEKSRLLSDRFSAERPKGSFSTLEIQRTEQGDSAMYLCASSSVGSAGGGYEQYFGPGTRLTVT.

This clone was detected only once. The V and J genes are TRBV10-1 and TRBJ2-1; either TRBD1 or TRBD2 may fit D (6 bases each). The germline gives CDR1 WNHNN, CDR2 SYGVQD (reference sequence). V lost 3 bases and J lost 7, with 13 bases in between. This CDR3 region has 14 residues. CDR3 loop: CASSDHRGLNEQFF. In DNA form, the CDR3 reads TGCGCCAGCAGTGATCATCGGGGGCTGAATGAGCAGTTCTTC.

The chain employs TRBV9 and TRBJ1-1; 9 bases are a match to TRBD1. Germline V gene lookup returns CDR1 SGDLS and CDR2 YYNGEE. This CDR3 is 13 amino acids long. V lost 4 bases, J lost 10 bases, and 8 bases stayed unmatched. The chain's CDR3 is CASSTGQGRTAFF. CDR3 sequence (DNA): TGTGCCAGCAGCACCGGACAGGGGCGGACAGCTTTCTTT.

The genes are TRBV30 and TRBJ1-6; the match to TRBD1 covers 9 bases. This CDR3 has 15 residues. J lost 3 bases, V lost 3 bases, and 3 bases had no gene match. Looked up from germline, CDR1 is GTSNPN and CDR2 is SVGIG (reference sequence). CDR3: CAWRDRGNYNSPLHF. CDR3 in DNA: TGTGCCTGGAGGGACAGGGGCAACTATAATTCACCCCTCCACTTT.

This clone came up once. The chain employs TRBV10-1 and TRBJ2-1, with TRBD1 matching over 8 bases. This CDR3 has 13 amino acids. Germline V gives CDR1 WNHNN, CDR2 SYGVQD (reference sequence). The V segment lost 5 bases and the J segment 7 bases; nucleotides outside the gene matches: 4. The CDR3 reads CASSLRGRNEQFF. The CDR3 DNA sequence: TGCGCCAGCAGTCTCAGGGGGCGAAATGAGCAGTTCTTC.

This chain joins TRBV28 and TRBJ2-7; tentatively, D is TRBD1 (6 bases). V gave up 4 bases and J gave up 0 bases, with 13 bases separating them. The CDR3 has 15 amino acids. Germline CDR1 MDHEN, CDR2 SYDVKM. CDR3 nucleotide sequence: TGTGCCAGCAGTTCCTCCGGGACACACTCCTACGAGCAGTACTTC. Residues: CASSSSGTHSYEQYF.

This clone showed up just once. V usage is TRBV6-1 and J usage is TRBJ1-1; D gene uncertain. V gave up 0 bases and J gave up 11 bases, with 10 bases separating them. This CDR3 is built from 12 residues. Germline CDR1 is MNHNS and CDR2 is SASEGT. CDR3 nucleotide sequence: TGTGCCAGCAGTGAAGCGGGGTGGAACGCTTTCTTT. This gives the protein CASSEAGWNAFF.

The CDR3 spells CASSQAGGLFF. The DNA for the CDR3 is TGTGCCAGCAGCCAAGCGGGGGGACTGTTTTTT. The rearrangement links TRBV4-2 to TRBJ1-4, with D perhaps matching TRBD1 (5 bases). CDR1 and CDR2 (germline): LGHNA, YNFKEQ. This CDR3 contains 11 residues. V was pared by 1 base and J by 13 bases, with 7 bases between.

The chain recombines TRBV7-3 with TRBJ2-2; a weak D match, TRBD1 (5 bases). V shed 5 bases and J shed 5 bases, with 15 bases lying between them. Germline V CDR1 and CDR2: SGHTA, FQGTGA. This CDR3 comprises 15 residues. The DNA for the CDR3 is TGTGCCAGCAGCCCCCGGTGGACAAAAACCGGGGAGCTGTTTTTT. Translating it yields CASSPRWTKTGELFF.

This sequence joins TRBV19 and TRBJ1-1, with D unresolved. Trimming shortened V by 6 bases and J by 2 bases, and 10 bases separated the two germline ends. The CDR3 covers 13 residues. Germline V CDR1 and CDR2: LNHDA, SQIVND (reference sequence). The CDR3 is CASSSSSNTEAFF. Written as DNA, the CDR3 is TGTGCCAGTAGCTCGTCCTCCAACACTGAAGCTTTCTTT.